This TCR beta chain was documented in a study of CD8+ T cells in alopecia areata. Study context: Twice a day, 5 to 10 mg of oral tofacitinib was administered to treated patients.

The CDR3 extends over 15 amino acids. Germline V lookup: CDR1 LNHDA, CDR2 SQIVND (reference sequence). With V trimmed by 4 bases and J by 2 bases, 7 bases remained unmatched. Overall study results and limits: Clonality exceeded that of normal scalp in lesional scalp, most notably in alopecia totalis/universalis.

Details on this clone: Its antigen is as yet unknown.

Reverse transcribed after extraction, RNA yielded cDNA as the sequencing template. TCRdb's copy holds only in-frame clones and misses some; the assay was immunoSEQ multiplex PCR. The table has fewer than 150,000 clones, 45% to 60% seen once; the top ten hold roughly 4.5%. The J gene is TRBJ2-7, the V gene TRBV19; TRBD1 agrees at 8 bases. This receptor was identified in a human donor with alopecia areata. The sample was CD4+ T cells sorted from blood, taken at week 0. The DNA of the CDR3 is TGTGCCAGTAGTAGTCCGGGACAGGCAACCTACGAGCAGTACTTC. Residues: CASSSPGQATYEQYF.